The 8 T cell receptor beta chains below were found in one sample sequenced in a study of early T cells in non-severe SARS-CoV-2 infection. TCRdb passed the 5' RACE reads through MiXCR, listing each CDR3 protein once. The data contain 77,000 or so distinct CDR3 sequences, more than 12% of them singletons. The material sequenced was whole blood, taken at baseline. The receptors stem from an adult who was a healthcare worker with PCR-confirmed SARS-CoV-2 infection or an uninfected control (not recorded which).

The CDR3 DNA sequence: TGTGCCAGCAGTTCCTCAGCCAGGTCCACGCAGTATTTT. As protein: CASSSSARSTQYF. The chain has TRBV27 and TRBJ2-3, with D hard to call. Germline lookup yields CDR1 MNHEY and CDR2 SMNVEV (reference sequence). The CDR3 consists of 13 residues. Trimming took 4 bases from V and 9 from J, leaving 14 bases between them.

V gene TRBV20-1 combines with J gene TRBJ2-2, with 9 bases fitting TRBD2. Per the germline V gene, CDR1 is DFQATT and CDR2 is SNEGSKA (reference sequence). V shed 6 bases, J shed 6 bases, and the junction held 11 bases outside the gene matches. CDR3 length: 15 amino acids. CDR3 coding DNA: TGCAGTGCCCCCCACTCCGGGACTAGCCCCGGGGAGCTGTTTTTT. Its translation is CSAPHSGTSPGELFF.

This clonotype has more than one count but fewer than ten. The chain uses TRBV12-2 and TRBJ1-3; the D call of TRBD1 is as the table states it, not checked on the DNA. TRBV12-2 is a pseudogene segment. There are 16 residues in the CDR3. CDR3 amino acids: CASRMVRGSSGNTIYF. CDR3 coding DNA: TGTGCAAGTCGCATGGTGAGGGGGTCCTCTGGAAACACCATATATTTT.

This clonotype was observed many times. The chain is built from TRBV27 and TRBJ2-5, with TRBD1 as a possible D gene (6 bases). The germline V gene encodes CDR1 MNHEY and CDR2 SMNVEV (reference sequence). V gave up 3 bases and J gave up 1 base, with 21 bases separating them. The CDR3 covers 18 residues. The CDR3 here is CASSFDRAQGFPQETQYF. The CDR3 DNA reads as TGTGCCAGCAGTTTTGACCGGGCGCAGGGGTTTCCCCAAGAGACCCAGTACTTC.

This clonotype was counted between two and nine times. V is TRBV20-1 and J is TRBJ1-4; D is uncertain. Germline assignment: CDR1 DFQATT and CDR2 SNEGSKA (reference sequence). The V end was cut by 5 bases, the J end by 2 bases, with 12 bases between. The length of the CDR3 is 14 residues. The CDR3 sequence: CSARETNTNEKLFF. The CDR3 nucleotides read TGCAGTGCTCGGGAGACTAATACTAATGAAAAACTGTTTTTT.

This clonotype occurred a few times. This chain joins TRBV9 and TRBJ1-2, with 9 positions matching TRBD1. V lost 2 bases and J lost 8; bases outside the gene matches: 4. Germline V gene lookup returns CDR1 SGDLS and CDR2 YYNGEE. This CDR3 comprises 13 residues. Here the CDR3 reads CASSVGQGQGYTF. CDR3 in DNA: TGTGCCAGCAGCGTCGGACAGGGGCAAGGCTACACCTTC.

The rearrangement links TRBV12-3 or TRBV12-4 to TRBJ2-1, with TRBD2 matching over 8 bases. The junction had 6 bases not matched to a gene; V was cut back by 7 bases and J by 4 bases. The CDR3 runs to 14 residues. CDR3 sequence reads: CASTLAGSYNEQFF. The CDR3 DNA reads TGTGCCAGCACCCTAGCGGGCAGTTACAATGAGCAGTTCTTC.

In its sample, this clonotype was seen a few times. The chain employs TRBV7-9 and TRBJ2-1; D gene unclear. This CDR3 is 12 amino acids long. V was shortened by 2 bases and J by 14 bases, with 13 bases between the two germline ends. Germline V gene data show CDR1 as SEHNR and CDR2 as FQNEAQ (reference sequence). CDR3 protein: CASSLTRHEEFF. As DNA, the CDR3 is TGTGCCAGCAGCTTAACCCGGCACGAGGAGTTCTTC.